The clone carrying this TCR beta chain is labeled medium-sized. Its antigen is not known. The library was designed around alpha chains, so this beta chain is a stray read whose abundance carries little weight. This CDR3 has 12 residues. Trimming removed 4 bases at V and 7 bases at J, with 9 bases between. The germline V gene has CDR1 SGHRS and CDR2 YFSETQ. Described time point: sample taken at primary tumor resection. Researchers sequenced whole RNA taken from tumor, nontumor lung or frozen PBMC without sorting. This record belongs to a study of spatial heterogeneity in lung cancer. Study-wide context: Fewer alpha-chain than beta-chain sequences were consistently detected.

General study results and limits: Mutation tallies in tumors tracked expanded intratumoral alpha and beta TCR counts.

TCRdb analysed the 5' RACE reads with MiXCR anew, one entry per CDR3 protein. The sample lists roughly 4,000 distinct CDR3 sequences; approximately 5.5% were seen once. This clonotype was sampled from a female donor with early-stage non-small cell lung cancer. This material consisted of lung tumor tissue, taken at surgery. The gene calls are TRBV5-1 and TRBJ2-1, with D possibly matching TRBD1 (5 bases). CDR3 sequence (DNA): TGCGCCAGCAGCCCGGCAGGGAATGAGCAGTTCTTC. Translating it yields CASSPAGNEQFF. The whole variable domain, remainder taken from reference TRBV5-1 and TRBJ2-1, is KAGVTQTPRYLIKTRGQQVTLSCSPISGHRSVSWYQQTPGQGLQFLFEYFSETQRNKGNFPGRFSGRQFSNSRSEMNVSTLELGDSALYLCASSPAGNEQFFGPGTRLTVL.